This T cell receptor (beta chain) was obtained from a study of blood T cell repertoires in COVID-19. Across the study: Sites in the United States, Italy and Spain provided acute and convalescent COVID-19 samples. Nucleic acid was either cDNA or gDNA, and it came from T cells, B-cell-depleted T cells, or PBMCs.

Per the authors' pipeline: Amplification with reference gene primers provided the estimates of nucleated cell counts. Sequencing used immunoSEQ multiplex PCR; TCRdb keeps in-frame clones, though not all of them. Clone size and the V and J calls come from that table; the DNA yielded D and trimming. The data show about 230,000 clones, with approximately 80% seen just once and around 7% held by the top ten. With 4 bases removed from V and 6 bases from J, the gap between germline ends came to 13 bases. The CDR3 contains 14 residues. Germline lookup yields CDR1 MDHEN and CDR2 SYDVKM. The V and J genes are TRBV28 and TRBJ1-5, with D maybe TRBD1 (6 bases). Sequenced: peripheral blood. This TCR was recovered from a woman between 50 and 59 years old with acute or convalescent COVID-19. The CDR3 nucleotides read TGTGCCAGCAGTTCCGGGACAAGGGCTCAGCCCCAGCATTTT. It yields the protein CASSSGTRAQPQHF.